This is a list of T cell receptor beta chains from one sample in a study of human thymus T cells. The data were produced by immunoSEQ multiplex PCR, yet TCRdb's version contains in-frame clones alone and is incomplete. The sample lists approximately 70,000 clones, around 95% seen once, with under 0.04% in the top ten. Sample: thymus tissue. The receptors stem from a girl in the first two years of life with a congenital heart defect but otherwise immunologically healthy. Each CDR3 is given with its conserved first and last residue.

J gene,V gene,CDR3 protein
TRBJ1-3,TRBV28,CASSFFGSGNTIYF
TRBJ2-7,TRBV29-1,CSVAQGSCYEQYF
TRBJ1-1,TRBV29-1,CSVPSGTAMNTEAFF
TRBJ2-2,TRBV12-2,CASPMTGRDTGELFF
TRBJ2-5,TRBV27,CASSLSPGGKREQETQYF
TRBJ2-7,TRBV28,CASSLCRGKQQVTSYEQYF
TRBJ2-1,TRBV2,CASSVWTGFNEQFF
TRBJ1-1,TRBV5-4,CASRKATEAFF
TRBJ2-1,TRBV7-2,CASSLAGPDEQFF
TRBJ2-5,TRBV11-2,CASSFPQDHQETQYF
TRBJ2-1,TRBV5-1,CASSRPHPGGVYNEQFF
TRBJ2-7,TRBV4-1,CASSQDPLPSYEQYF
TRBJ2-1,TRBV9,CASSPPPPDLFF
TRBJ1-3,TRBV25-1,CASSEFATGNTIYF
TRBJ1-1,TRBV10-2,CASRPELYTEAFF
TRBJ1-3,TRBV5-6,CASSYQTVRAPYTGNTIYF
TRBJ2-1,TRBV4-2,CASSQDRKKLGNEQFF
TRBJ1-1,TRBV15,CATSRSDRGQNTEAFF
TRBJ2-7,TRBV27,CASSIKGNPSYEQYF
TRBJ1-2,TRBV7-4,CASSRIPGQGEAGYTF
TRBJ2-3,TRBV5-1,CASSLAGTSGRAVADTQYF
TRBJ2-7,TRBV18,CASSPSVYEQYF
TRBJ1-2,TRBV27,CASTEGVPANYGYTF
TRBJ1-4,TRBV9,CASSIGTAGRREKLFF
TRBJ2-2,TRBV6-8,CASGPLNTGELFF
TRBJ2-1,TRBV7-9,CASSSHRTSGRANEQFF
TRBJ2-1,TRBV27,CASSPSHLAGGREQFF
TRBJ2-7,TRBV9,CASSETQVPYEQYF
NA,TRBV6-6,CASSYSSMGAYEQYF
TRBJ2-7,TRBV4-1,CASSQERGTSELYEQYF
TRBJ1-4,TRBV4-3,CASSQDQGTREKLFF
TRBJ2-5,TRBV9,CASSAGLAGKVTETQYF
TRBJ1-1,TRBV28,CASSSAPGLMNTEAFF
TRBJ1-1,TRBV5-4,CASSCGTNTEAFF
TRBJ1-2,TRBV11-2,CASSLSAGINYGYTF
TRBJ1-1,TRBV7-9,CASSLVRVEKDTEAFF
TRBJ1-5,TRBV19,CASSIRSLPRGNRAQHF
TRBJ2-7,TRBV19,CASSIALSRREGPAAVYEQYF
TRBJ1-1,TRBV7-6,CASSSMRQGLAFF
TRBJ2-7,TRBV12-5,CASGLDKGMVYEQYF
TRBJ2-7,TRBV28,CASSGMNSGGAYEQYF
TRBJ1-2,TRBV13,CASSPDPGARYGYTF
TRBJ2-2,TRBV7-9,CASSFGTGNAGELFF
TRBJ2-5,TRBV7-3,CASSPRRGETQYF
TRBJ2-7,TRBV7-9,CASSPGTGSYEQYF
TRBJ1-1,TRBV28,CASSWKTGGRGTEAFF
TRBJ2-7,TRBV27,CASEPGQGNYEQYF
TRBJ2-2,TRBV2,CAREAGTLNTGELFF
TRBJ1-4,TRBV6-5,CASSPRTIQNEKLFF
TRBJ2-1,TRBV6-4,CASRGLRNRVYNEQFF
TRBJ1-5,TRBV7-2,CASSLTKFNQPQHF
TRBJ2-3,TRBV12-5,CASGFLGGGRTSTDTQYF
TRBJ1-1,TRBV18,CASSPPVNTEAFF